This record concerns one T cell receptor beta chain sequence. No antigen is known for it. The record has no base qualities; no much larger clone is one base away. The data are from a study of T cell repertoires in cytomegalovirus infection (dated by TCRdb to about 2019). At the level of the whole study: Peptide stimulations targeted recently identified HLA-C-restricted CMV epitopes, whose presentation resists viral immunomodulation, together with well-studied HLA-B-restricted epitopes. Because public TCR beta signatures pointed to carriage of CMV infection together with the matching HLA type, the HLA type of each donor mattered for the analysis.

CDR1 and CDR2 were assigned from the germline V gene as SGHVS and FNYEAQ. Trimming at the junction amounts to 8 bases on V and 2 bases on J, and the germline ends lie 12 bases apart. CDR3 length: 13 amino acids, cysteine to phenylalanine. Only the CDR3 DNA is retained, 39 bases long and in frame from the first base. The treatment or condition label on this specimen signifies: in vitro stimulation with specific CMV peptide epitopes to enrich CMV-specific T cells. The listed sequencing device is Illumina HiSeq 1500. TCRdb redid the processing of the public reads, applying fastp at Q25 and MiXCR, and retained in-frame beta chains. CDR3 protein sequences are deduplicated, and each keeps its most common genes and DNA. For this sample the table gives a few hundred thousand distinct CDR3 sequences, of which 22% were detected only once. The top ten clonotypes cover about 20% of the sample. General conclusions and limits of the study: In both this cohort and an independent 352-donor cohort, the cumulative frequency of public TCR beta family members distinguished carriers of CMV infection plus the relevant HLA type. The ex vivo response was dominated by HLA-C-restricted CMV-specific TCR beta clonotypes, and the single most frequent clonotype in two of eight donors was supplied by these HLA-C-restricted clonotypes.

In this chain, TRBV7-6 is recombined with TRBJ1-1, with no D gene named confidently. Here the sequenced sample was cultured PBMCs, taken from culture after CMV antigen stimulation. The sequence derives from a human donor in good health (CMV status not recorded). Some clones in this sample may be carry-over from other donors' samples. DNA sequence: TGTGCCAGCGCCCAGGAGCTAAACACTGAAGCTTTCTTT. Translated, this gives CASAQELNTEAFF.